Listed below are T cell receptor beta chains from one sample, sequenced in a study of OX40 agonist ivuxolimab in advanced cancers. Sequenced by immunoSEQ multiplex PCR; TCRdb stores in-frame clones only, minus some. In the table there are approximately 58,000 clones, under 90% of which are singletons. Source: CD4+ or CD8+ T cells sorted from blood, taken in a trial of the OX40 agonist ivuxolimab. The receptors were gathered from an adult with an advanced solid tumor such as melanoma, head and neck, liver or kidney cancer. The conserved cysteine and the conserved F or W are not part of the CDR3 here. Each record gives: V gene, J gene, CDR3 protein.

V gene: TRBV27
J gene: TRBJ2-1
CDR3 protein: ASSPLPSSYNEQF

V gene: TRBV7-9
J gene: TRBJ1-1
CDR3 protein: ASSLRGGLNTEAF

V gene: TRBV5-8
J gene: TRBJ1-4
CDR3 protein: ASSLFRGTATNEKLF

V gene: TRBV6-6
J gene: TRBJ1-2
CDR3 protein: ASSYRVLGSQSGYT

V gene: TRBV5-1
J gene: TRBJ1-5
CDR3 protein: ASSDLGRSNQPQH

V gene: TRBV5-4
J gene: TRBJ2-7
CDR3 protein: ASSFDGGEQY

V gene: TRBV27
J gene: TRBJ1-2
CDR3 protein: ASSRDVGVYGYT

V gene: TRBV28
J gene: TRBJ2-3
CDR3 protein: ASSRDLAGSTDTQY

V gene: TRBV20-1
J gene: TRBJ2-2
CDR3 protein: SATQNGELF

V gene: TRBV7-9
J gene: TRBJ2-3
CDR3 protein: ASSLDRAITRNH

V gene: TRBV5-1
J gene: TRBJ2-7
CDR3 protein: ASSFLPRRAGAVGDEQY

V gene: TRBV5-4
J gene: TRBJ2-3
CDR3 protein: ASSGRWGSGTDTQY

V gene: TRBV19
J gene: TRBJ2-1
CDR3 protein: ASSIDTNNEQF

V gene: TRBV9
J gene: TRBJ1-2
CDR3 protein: ASSAAEAGYT

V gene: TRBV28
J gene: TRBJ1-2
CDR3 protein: ASSLSVDGKYGYT

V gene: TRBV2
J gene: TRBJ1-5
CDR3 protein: ASRRGTGRNQPQH

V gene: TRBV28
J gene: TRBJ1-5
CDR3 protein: ASTRWGAGQPQH

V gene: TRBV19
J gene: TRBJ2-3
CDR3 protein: ASSIGTYTDTQY

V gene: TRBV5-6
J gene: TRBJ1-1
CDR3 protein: ASRHGLYNTEAF

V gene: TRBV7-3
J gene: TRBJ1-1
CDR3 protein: ASSSRPGTGEAF

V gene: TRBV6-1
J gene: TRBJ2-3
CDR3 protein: ASSVTGGGDTQY

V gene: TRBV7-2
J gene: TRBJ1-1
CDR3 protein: ASSKHGNTEAF

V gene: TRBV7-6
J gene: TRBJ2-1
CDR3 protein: ASSLVGTENEQF

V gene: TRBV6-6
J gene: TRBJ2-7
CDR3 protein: ASSYSTRKPYEQY

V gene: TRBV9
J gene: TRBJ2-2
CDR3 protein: ASSVGPQGTGELF

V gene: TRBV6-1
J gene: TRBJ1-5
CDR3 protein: AEGQGQNQPQH

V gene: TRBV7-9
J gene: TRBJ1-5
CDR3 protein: ASSLIDNQPQH

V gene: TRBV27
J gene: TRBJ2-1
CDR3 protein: ASSWGQHYYNEQF

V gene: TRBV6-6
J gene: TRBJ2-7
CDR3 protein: ASSSPGLGVDEQY

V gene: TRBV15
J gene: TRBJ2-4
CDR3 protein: ATSRDGPGGIAKNIQY

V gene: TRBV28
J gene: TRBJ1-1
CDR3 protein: ASSLRGGPNTEAF

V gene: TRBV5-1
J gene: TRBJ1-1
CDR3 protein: ASSPGRRRTGGIGTEAF

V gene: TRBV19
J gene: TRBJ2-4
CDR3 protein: ASTGRWAKNIQY

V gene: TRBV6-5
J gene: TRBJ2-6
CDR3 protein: ASSYSWASGANVLT

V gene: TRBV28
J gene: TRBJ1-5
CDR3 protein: ASTWTGRNQPQH